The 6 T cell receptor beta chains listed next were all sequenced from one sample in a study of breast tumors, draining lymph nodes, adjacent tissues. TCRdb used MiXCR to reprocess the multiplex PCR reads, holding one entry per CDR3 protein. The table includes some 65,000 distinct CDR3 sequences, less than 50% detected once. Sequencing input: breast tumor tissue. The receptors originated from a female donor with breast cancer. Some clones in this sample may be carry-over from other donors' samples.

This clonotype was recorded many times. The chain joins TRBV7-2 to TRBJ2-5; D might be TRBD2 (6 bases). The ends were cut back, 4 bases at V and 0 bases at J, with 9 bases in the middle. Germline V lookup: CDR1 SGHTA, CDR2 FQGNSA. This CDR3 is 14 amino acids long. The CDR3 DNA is TGTGCCAGCAGCTCGGGACTGGACCAAGAGACCCAGTACTTC. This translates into CASSSGLDQETQYF.

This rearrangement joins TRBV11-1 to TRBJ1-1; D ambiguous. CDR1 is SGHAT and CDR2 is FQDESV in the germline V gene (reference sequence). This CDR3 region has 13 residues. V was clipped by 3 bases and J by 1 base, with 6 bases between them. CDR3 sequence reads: CASSFDTNTEAFF. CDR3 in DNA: TGTGCCAGCAGCTTCGATACGAACACTGAAGCTTTCTTT. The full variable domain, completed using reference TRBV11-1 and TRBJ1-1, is EAEVAQSPRYKITEKSQAVAFWCDPISGHATLYWYRQILGQGPELLVQFQDESVVDDSQLPKDRFSAERLKGVDSTLKIQPAELGDSAMYLCASSFDTNTEAFFGQGTRLTVV.

This chain's CDR3 is CSACRSDNQPQHF. In DNA form, the CDR3 reads TGCAGTGCGTGCCGGTCAGATAATCAGCCCCAGCATTTT. This chain joins TRBV20-1 and TRBJ1-5; D gene ambiguous. Germline V gene sequence: CDR1 DFQATT, CDR2 SNEGSKA (reference sequence). Deletions cut 6 bases from V and 4 bases from J, with 13 bases between. There are 13 residues in the CDR3.

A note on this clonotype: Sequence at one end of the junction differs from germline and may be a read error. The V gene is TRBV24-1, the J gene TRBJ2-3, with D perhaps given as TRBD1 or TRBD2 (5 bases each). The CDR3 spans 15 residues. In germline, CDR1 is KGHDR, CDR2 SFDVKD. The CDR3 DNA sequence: TGTGCCACCGGTGATACGGGGACGAGTCCAGATACGCAGTGTTTT. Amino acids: CATGDTGTSPDTQCF.

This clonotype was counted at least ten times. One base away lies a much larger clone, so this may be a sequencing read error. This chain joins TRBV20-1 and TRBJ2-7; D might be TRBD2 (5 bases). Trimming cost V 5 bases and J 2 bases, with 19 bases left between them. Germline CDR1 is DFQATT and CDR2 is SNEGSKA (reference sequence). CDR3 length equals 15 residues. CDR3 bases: TGCAGTGCTGGAGGCAAAAGGCGGGCCACCTACGAGCAGTACTTC. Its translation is CSAGGKRRATYEQYF.

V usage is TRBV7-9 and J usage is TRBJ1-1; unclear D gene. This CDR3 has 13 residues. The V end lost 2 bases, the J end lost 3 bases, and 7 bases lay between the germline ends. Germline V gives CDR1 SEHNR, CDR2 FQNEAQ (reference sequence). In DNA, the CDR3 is TGTGCCAGCAGCTTACCTTACCACACTGAAGCTTTCTTT. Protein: CASSLPYHTEAFF.